This TCR beta chain is drawn from a study of blood T cell repertoires in COVID-19. As for the study in general: Some COVID-19 samples were acute and others convalescent; all came from the United States, Italy and Spain. T cells, B-cell-depleted T cells, or PBMCs provided the cDNA or gDNA that served as material.

Germline V gives CDR1 SGHRS, CDR2 YFSETQ. The CDR3 length is 18 residues. V shed 4 bases and J 1 base; nucleotides not matched to a gene: 13. As processed by the authors: Amplified reference gene primers provided the basis for estimating nucleated cell counts. The method was immunoSEQ multiplex PCR; TCRdb's version includes in-frame clones alone and lacks a portion of them. V and J calls and clone size are given by that table; D and trimming were obtained from the DNA. The sample has about 260,000 clones, 87% seen once. Sequencing was carried out using peripheral blood. The gene calls are TRBV5-1 and TRBJ2-5, with 10 bases aligning to TRBD2. The receptor was derived from a woman in her 40s who had recovered from COVID-19. CDR3 region: CASSLGWSSGGFQETQYF. The CDR3 bases are TGCGCCAGCAGCCTGGGGTGGAGTAGCGGGGGGTTCCAAGAGACCCAGTACTTC.